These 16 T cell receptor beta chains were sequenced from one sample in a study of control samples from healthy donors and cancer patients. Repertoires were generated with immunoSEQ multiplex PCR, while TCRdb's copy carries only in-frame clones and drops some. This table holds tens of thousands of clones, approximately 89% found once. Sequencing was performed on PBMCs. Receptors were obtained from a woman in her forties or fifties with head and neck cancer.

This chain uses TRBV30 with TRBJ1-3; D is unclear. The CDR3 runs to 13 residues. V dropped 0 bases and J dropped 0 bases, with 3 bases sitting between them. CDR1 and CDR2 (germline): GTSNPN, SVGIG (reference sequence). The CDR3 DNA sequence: TGTGCCTGGAGTGTAAGCTCTGGAAACACCATATATTTT. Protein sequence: CAWSVSSGNTIYF.

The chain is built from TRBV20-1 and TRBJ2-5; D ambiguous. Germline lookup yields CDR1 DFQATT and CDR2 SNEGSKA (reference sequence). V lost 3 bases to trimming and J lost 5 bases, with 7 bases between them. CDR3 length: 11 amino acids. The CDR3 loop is CSARRAETQYF. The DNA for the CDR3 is TGCAGTGCTAGGCGAGCGGAGACCCAGTACTTC.

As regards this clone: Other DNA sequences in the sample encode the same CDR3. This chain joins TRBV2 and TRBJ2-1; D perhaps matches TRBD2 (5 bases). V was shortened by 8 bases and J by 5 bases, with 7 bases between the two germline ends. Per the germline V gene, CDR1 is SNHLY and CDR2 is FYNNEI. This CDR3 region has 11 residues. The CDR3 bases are TGTGCCAGCTCCGGGGACAATGAGCAGTTCTTC. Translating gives CASSGDNEQFF.

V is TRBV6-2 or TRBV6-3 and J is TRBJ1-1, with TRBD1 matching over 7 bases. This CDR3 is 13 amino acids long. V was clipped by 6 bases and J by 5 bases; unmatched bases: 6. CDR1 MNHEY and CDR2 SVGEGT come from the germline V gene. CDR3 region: CASSLTGVTEAFF. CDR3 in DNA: TGTGCCAGCAGCCTTACAGGGGTGACTGAAGCTTTCTTT.

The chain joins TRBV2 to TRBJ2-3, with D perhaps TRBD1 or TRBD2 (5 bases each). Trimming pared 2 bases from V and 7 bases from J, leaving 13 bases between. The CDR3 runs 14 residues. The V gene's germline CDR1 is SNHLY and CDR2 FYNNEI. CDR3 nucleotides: TGTGCCAGCAGTGAATGGGGCGGAGGCAATACGCAGTATTTT. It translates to CASSEWGGGNTQYF.

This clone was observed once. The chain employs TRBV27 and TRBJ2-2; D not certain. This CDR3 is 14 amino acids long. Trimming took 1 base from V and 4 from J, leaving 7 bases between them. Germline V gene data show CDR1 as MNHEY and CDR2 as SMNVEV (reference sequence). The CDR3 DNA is TGTGCCAGCAGTTTATTAGGTGGCACCGGGGAGCTGTTTTTT. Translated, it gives CASSLLGGTGELFF.

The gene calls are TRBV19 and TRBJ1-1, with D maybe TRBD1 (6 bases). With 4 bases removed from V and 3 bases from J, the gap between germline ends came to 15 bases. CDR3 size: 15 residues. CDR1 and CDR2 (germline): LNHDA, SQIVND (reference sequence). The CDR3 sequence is CASSNPPGGHTEAFF. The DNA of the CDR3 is TGTGCCAGTAGTAACCCACCGGGGGGGCACACTGAAGCTTTCTTT.

CDR3 sequence reads: CASAIRGIRSGYTF. The DNA of the CDR3 is TGTGCCAGCGCCATCAGGGGGATCCGGTCTGGCTACACCTTC. This chain links TRBV2 with TRBJ1-2; 7 nucleotides agree with TRBD1. The junction had 13 bases not matched to a gene; V was cut back by 8 bases and J by 7 bases. The CDR3 totals 14 residues. Germline-derived CDR1 and CDR2 are SNHLY and FYNNEI.

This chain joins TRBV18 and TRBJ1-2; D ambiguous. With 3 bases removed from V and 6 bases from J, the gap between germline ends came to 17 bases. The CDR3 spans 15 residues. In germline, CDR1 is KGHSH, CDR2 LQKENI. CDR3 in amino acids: CASSPLGGQVDGYTF. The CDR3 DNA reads TGTGCCAGCTCACCCCTCGGTGGGCAGGTGGATGGCTACACCTTC.

In nucleotides, the CDR3 is TGTGCCAGCAGCGCCCAACGGGGGGAAGGCTACGAGCAGTACTTC. Its translation is CASSAQRGEGYEQYF. The chain couples TRBV4-2 to TRBJ2-7; 7 positions agree with TRBD2. Losses at the gene ends were 5 bases for V and 3 bases for J; bases not matched to a gene: 10. CDR3 length: 15 amino acids. In germline, CDR1 is LGHNA, CDR2 YNFKEQ.

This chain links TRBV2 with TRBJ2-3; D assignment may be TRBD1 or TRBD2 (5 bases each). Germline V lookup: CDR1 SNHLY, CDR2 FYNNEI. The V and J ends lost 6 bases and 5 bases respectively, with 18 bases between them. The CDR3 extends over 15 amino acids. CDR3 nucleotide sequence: TGTGCCAGCAGGAGGGGTCCGGCGGATCAAGATACGCAGTATTTT. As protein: CASRRGPADQDTQYF.

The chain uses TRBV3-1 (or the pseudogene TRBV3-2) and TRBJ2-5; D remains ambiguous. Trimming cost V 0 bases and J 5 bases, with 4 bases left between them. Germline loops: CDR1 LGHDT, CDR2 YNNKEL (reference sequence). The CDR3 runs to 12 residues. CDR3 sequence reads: CASSQDRETQYF. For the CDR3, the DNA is TGTGCCAGCAGCCAAGATCGGGAGACCCAGTACTTC.

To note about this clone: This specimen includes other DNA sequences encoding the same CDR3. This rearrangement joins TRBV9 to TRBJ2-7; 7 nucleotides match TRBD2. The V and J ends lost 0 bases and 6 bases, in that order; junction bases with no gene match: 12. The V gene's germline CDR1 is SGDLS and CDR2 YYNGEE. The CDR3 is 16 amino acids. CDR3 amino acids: CASSVGGGRARAEQYF. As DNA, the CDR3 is TGTGCCAGCAGCGTAGGGGGTGGGAGGGCCCGAGCCGAGCAGTACTTC. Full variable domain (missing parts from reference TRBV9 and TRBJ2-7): DSGVTQTPKHLITATGQRVTLRCSPRSGDLSVYWYQQSLDQGLQFLIQYYNGEERAKGNILERFSAQQFPDLHSELNLSSLELGDSALYFCASSVGGGRARAEQYFGPGTRLTVT.

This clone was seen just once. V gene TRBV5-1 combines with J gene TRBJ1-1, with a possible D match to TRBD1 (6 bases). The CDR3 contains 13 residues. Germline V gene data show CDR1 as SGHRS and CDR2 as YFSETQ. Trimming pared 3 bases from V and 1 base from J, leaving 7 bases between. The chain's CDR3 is CASSSRGNTEAFF. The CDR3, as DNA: TGCGCCAGCAGCTCCAGGGGGAACACTGAAGCTTTCTTT. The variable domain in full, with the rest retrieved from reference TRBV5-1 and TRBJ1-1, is KAGVTQTPRYLIKTRGQQVTLSCSPISGHRSVSWYQQTPGQGLQFLFEYFSETQRNKGNFPGRFSGRQFSNSRSEMNVSTLELGDSALYLCASSSRGNTEAFFGQGTRLTVV.

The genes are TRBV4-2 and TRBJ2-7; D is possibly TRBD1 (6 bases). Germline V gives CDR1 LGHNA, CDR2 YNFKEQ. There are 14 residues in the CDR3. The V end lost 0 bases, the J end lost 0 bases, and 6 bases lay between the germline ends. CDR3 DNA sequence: TGTGCCAGCAGCCAAGACAGGGGCTCCTACGAGCAGTACTTC. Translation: CASSQDRGSYEQYF.

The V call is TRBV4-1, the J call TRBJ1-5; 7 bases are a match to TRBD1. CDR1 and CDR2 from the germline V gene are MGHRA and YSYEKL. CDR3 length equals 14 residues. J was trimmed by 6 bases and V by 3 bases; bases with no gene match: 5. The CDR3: CASSQAAGGQPQHF. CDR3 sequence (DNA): TGCGCCAGCAGCCAGGCGGCAGGGGGTCAGCCCCAGCATTTT.